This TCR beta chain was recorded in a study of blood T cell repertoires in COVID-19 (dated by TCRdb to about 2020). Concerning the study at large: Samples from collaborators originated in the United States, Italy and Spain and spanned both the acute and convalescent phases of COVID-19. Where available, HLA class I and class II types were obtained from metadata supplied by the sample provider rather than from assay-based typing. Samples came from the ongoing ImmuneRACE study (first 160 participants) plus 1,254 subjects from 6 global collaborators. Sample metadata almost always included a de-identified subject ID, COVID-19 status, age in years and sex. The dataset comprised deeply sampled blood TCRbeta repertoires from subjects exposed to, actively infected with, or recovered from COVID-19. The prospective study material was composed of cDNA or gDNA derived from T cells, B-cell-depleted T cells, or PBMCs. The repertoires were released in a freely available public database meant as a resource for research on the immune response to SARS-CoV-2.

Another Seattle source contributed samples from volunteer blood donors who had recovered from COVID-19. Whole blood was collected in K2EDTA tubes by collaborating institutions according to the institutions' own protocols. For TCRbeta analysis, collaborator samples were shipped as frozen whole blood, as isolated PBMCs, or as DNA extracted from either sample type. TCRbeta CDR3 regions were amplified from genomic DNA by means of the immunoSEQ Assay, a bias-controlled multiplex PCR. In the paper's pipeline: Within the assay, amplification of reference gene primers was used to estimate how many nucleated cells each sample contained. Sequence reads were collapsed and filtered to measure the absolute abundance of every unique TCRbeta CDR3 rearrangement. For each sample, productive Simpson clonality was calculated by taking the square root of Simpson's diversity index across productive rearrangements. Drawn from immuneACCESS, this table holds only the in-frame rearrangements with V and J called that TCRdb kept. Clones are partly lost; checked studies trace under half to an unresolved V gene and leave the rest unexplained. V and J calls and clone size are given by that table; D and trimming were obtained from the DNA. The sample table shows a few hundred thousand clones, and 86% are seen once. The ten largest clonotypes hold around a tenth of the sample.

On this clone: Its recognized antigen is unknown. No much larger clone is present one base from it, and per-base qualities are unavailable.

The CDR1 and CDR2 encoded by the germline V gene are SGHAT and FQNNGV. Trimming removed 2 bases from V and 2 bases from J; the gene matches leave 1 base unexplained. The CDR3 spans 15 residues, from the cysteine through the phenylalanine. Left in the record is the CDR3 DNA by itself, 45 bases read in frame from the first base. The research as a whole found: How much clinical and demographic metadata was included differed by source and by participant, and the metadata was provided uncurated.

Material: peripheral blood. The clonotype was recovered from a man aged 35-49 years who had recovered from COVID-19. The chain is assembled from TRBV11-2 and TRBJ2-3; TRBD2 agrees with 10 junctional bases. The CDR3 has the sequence CASSLSGRATDTQYF. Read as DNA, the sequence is TGTGCCAGCAGCTTAAGCGGGAGGGCCACAGATACGCAGTATTTT.